This TCR beta chain was observed in a study of blood T cell repertoires in COVID-19. Study background: T cells, B-cell-depleted T cells, or PBMCs supplied cDNA or gDNA.

As originally analysed: Estimates of nucleated cell counts were drawn from the amplification of reference gene primers. Some clones are missing from TCRdb's copy, which holds only in-frame ones; the method was immunoSEQ multiplex PCR. The D gene and trimming were derived from the DNA, and the V and J assignments and clone size from that table. The repertoire holds over 150,000 clones, with approximately 80% as singletons. Trimming stripped 6 bases from V and 4 bases from J, with 18 bases between. Germline CDR1 KGHSH, CDR2 LQKENI. This CDR3 is built from 15 residues. The V and J genes are TRBV18 and TRBJ1-2; TRBD1 is a possible D gene (6 bases). The TCR sequence derives from a human donor in a cohort sampled during active COVID-19. The sequencing input was peripheral blood. CDR3 coding DNA: TGTGCCAGCTCCCAGAATACAGGGAATGCCTATGGCTACACCTTC. This encodes CASSQNTGNAYGYTF. Full variable domain (rest looked up from reference TRBV18 and TRBJ1-2): NAGVMQNPRHLVRRRGQEARLRCSPMKGHSHVYWYRQLPEEGLKFMVYLQKENIIDESGMPKERFSAEFPKEGPSILRIQQVVRGDSAAYFCASSQNTGNAYGYTFGSGTRLTVV.